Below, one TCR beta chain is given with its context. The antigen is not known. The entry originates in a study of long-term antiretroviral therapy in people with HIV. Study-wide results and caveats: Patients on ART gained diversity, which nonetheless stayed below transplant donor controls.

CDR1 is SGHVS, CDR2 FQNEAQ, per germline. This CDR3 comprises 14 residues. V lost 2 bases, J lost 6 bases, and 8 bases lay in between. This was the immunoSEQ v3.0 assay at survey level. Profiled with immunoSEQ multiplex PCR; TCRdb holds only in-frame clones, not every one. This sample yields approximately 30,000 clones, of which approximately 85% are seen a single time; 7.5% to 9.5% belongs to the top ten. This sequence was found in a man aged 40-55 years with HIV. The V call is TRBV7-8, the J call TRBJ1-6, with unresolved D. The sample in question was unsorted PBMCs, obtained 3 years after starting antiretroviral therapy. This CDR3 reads CASSLPTPNSPLHF. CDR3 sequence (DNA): TGTGCCAGCAGCTTACCAACCCCTAATTCACCCCTCCACTTT.